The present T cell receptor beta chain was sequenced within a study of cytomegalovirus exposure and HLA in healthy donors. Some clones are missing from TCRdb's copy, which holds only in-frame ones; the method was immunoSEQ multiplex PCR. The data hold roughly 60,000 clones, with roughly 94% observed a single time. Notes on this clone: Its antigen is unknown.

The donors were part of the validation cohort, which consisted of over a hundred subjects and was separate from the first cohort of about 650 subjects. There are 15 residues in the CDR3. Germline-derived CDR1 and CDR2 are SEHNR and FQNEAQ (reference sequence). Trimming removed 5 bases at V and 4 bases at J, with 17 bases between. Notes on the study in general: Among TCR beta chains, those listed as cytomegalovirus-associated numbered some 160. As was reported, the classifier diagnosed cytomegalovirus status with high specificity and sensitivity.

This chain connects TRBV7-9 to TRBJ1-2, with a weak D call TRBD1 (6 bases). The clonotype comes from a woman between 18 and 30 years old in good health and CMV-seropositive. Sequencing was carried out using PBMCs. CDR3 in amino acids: CASSPSTGPTYGYTF. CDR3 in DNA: TGTGCCAGCAGCCCCAGTACAGGGCCTACCTATGGCTACACCTTC.